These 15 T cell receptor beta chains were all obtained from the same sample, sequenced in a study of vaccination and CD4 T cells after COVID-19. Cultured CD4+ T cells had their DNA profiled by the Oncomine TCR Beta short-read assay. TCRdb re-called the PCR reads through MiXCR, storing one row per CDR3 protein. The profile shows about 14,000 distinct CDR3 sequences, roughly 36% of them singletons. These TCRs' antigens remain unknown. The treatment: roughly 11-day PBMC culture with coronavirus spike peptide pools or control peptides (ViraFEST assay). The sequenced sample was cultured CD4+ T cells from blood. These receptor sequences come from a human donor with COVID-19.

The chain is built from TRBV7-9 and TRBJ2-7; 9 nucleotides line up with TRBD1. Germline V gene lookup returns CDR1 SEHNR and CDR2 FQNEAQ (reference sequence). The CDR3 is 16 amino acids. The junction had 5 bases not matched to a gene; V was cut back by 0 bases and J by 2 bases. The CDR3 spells CASSLARGQGTYEQYF. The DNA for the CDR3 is TGTGCCAGCAGCTTAGCGAGGGGACAGGGCACCTACGAGCAGTACTTC.

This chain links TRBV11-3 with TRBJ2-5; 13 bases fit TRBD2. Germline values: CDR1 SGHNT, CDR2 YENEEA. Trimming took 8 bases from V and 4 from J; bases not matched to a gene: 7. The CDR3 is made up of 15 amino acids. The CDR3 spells CASARTSGGSETQYF. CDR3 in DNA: TGTGCCAGCGCACGGACTAGCGGGGGATCAGAGACCCAGTACTTC.

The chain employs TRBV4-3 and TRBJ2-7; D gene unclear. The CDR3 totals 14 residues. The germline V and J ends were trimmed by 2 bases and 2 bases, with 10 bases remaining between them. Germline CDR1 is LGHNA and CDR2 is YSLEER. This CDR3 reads CASSQTVQPYEQYF. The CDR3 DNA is TGCGCCAGCAGCCAAACGGTACAGCCCTACGAGCAGTACTTC.

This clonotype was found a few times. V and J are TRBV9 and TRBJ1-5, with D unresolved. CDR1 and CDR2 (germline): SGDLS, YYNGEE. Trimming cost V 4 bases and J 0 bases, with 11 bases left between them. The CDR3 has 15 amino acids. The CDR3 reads CASSTHGNSNQPQHF. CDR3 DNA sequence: TGTGCCAGCAGCACACATGGGAATAGCAATCAGCCCCAGCATTTT.

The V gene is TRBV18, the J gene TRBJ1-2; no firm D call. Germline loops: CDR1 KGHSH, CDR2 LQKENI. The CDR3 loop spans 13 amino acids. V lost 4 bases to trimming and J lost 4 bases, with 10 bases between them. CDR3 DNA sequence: TGTGCCAGCTCACGGTCCGACACCTATGGCTACACCTTC. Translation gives CASSRSDTYGYTF.

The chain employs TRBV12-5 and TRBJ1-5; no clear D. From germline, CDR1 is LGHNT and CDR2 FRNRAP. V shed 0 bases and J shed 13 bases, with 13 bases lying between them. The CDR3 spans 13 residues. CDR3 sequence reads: CASGLVGGMEQHF. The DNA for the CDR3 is TGTGCTAGTGGTTTGGTGGGAGGTATGGAGCAGCATTTT.

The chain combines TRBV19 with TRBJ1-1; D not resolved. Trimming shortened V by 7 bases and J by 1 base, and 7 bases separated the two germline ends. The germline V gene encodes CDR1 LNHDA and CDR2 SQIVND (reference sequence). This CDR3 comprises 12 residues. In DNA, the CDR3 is TGTGCCAGTATAAAACAGAACACTGAAGCTTTCTTT. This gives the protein CASIKQNTEAFF.

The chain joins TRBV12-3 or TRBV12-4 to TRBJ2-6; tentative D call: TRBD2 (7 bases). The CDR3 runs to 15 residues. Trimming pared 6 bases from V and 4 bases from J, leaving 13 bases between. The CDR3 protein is CASRPRGTGANVLTF. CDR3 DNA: TGTGCCAGCAGACCGCGGGGGACAGGGGCCAACGTCCTGACTTTC.

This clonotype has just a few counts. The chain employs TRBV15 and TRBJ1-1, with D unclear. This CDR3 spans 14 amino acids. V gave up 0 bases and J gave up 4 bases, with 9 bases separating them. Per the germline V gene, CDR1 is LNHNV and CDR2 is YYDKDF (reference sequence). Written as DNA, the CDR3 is TGTGCCACCAGCAGAGATAGAGGTAGCACTGAAGCTTTCTTT. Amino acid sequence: CATSRDRGSTEAFF.

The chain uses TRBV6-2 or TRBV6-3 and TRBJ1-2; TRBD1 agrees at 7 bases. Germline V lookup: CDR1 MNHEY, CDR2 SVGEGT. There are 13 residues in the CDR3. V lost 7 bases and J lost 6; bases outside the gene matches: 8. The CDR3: CASNTGTAHGYTF. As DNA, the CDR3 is TGTGCCAGCAACACCGGGACAGCTCATGGCTACACCTTC.

DNA for the CDR3: TGTGCCAGCAGCCCCACGCGGGGTACTAATGAAAAACTGTTTTTT. It codes for CASSPTRGTNEKLFF. The chain recombines TRBV6-1 with TRBJ1-4; D remains unclear. The CDR3 loop spans 15 amino acids. Germline V gene sequence: CDR1 MNHNS, CDR2 SASEGT. Trimming took off 6 bases at V and 2 bases at J, with 13 bases between the two ends.

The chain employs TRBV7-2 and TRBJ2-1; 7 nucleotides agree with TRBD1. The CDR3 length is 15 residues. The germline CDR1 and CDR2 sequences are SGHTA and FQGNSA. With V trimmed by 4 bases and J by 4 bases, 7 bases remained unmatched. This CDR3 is CASSSGQVIYNEQFF. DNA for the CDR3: TGTGCCAGCAGCTCCGGACAGGTCATTTACAATGAGCAGTTCTTC. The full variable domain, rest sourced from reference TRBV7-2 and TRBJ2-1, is GAGVSQSPSNKVTEKGKDVELRCDPISGHTALYWYRQSLGQGLEFLIYFQGNSAPDKSGLPSDRFSAERTGGSVSTLTIQRTQQEDSAVYLCASSSGQVIYNEQFFGPGTRLTVL.

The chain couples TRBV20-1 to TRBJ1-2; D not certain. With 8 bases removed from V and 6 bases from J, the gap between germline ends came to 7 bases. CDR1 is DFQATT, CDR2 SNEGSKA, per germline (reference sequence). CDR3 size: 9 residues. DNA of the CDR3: TGCAGTCCAATCGATGGCTACACCTTC. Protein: CSPIDGYTF.

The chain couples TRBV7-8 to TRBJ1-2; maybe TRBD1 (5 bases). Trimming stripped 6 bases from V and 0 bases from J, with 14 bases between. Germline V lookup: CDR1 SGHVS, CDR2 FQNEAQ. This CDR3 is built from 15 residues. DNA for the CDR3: TGTGCCAGCAGTGTTCGGGACGGAGCTAACTATGGCTACACCTTC. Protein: CASSVRDGANYGYTF.

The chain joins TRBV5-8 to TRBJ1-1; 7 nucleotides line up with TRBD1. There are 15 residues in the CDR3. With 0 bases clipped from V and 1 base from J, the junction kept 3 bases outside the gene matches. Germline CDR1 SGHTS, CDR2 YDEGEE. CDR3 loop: CASSLGYRGNTEAFF. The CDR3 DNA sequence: TGTGCCAGCAGCTTGGGATACAGGGGGAACACTGAAGCTTTCTTT.